These 22 T cell receptor beta chains came from one sample sequenced in a study of blood T cell repertoires in COVID-19. Assay used: immunoSEQ multiplex PCR; TCRdb lists only in-frame clones, some missing. The sample has 90,000 to 120,000 clones, 88% seen once. Material: peripheral blood. The receptors stem from a man aged 50 or older with active or convalescent COVID-19.

The chain combines TRBV5-4 with TRBJ2-7; 9 nucleotides line up with TRBD2. The ends lost 3 bases at V and 5 bases at J; junction bases unmatched: 12. The CDR3 consists of 16 residues. CDR1 is SGHNT and CDR2 is YYREEE in the germline V gene (reference sequence). The CDR3 DNA follows: TGTGCCAGCAGCTCCCCGGGGATGGCGGGAGGGCACGAGCAGTACTTC. It translates to CASSSPGMAGGHEQYF.

The chain employs TRBV9 and TRBJ2-7; 7 bases agree with TRBD1. In germline, CDR1 is SGDLS, CDR2 YYNGEE. The V and J ends lost 4 bases and 0 bases, in that order; junction bases with no gene match: 10. The CDR3 has 16 amino acids. The CDR3: CASSQGTEVYSYEQYF. The DNA of the CDR3 is TGTGCCAGCAGCCAGGGGACAGAGGTTTACTCCTACGAGCAGTACTTC.

The chain joins TRBV19 to TRBJ1-2, with 7 bases matching TRBD1. Germline CDR1 LNHDA, CDR2 SQIVND (reference sequence). V dropped 7 bases and J dropped 2; count of bases not matched to a gene: 10. The CDR3 covers 15 residues. In nucleotides, the CDR3 is TGTGCCAGTATAGGGACAGAATATTTCAACTATGGCTACACCTTC. It specifies CASIGTEYFNYGYTF.

This clone has only a few counts. The gene calls are TRBV7-9 and TRBJ1-2, with D perhaps matching TRBD1 (5 bases). The ends were cut back, 5 bases at V and 4 bases at J, with 8 bases in the middle. The length of the CDR3 is 12 residues. Looked up from germline, CDR1 is SEHNR and CDR2 is FQNEAQ (reference sequence). The CDR3 reads CASSQDTYGYTF. The CDR3 DNA is TGTGCCAGCAGCCAGGACACCTATGGCTACACCTTC.

The chain couples TRBV11-2 to TRBJ1-5; D perhaps matches TRBD1 (6 bases). Germline V gene lookup returns CDR1 SGHAT and CDR2 FQNNGV. The CDR3 sequence is 16 residues long. V lost 4 bases to trimming and J lost 0 bases, with 13 bases between them. The CDR3 sequence: CASSSPGQPSNQPQHF. The CDR3 DNA is TGTGCCAGCAGCTCGCCCGGACAGCCTAGCAATCAGCCCCAGCATTTT.

The rearrangement joins TRBV6-2 or TRBV6-3 to TRBJ2-7, with a weak D call TRBD2 (5 bases). Germline V gene data show CDR1 as MNHEY and CDR2 as SVGEGT. This CDR3 has 14 amino acids. The V and J ends lost 0 bases and 4 bases respectively, with 10 bases between them. The CDR3 DNA is TGTGCCAGCAGTTACTCGGGGAGAGGTTACGAGCAGTACTTC. It yields the protein CASSYSGRGYEQYF.

This clone was observed a handful of times. The V and J genes are TRBV30 and TRBJ1-2; possible D gene TRBD1, 6 bases. Germline assignment: CDR1 GTSNPN and CDR2 SVGIG (reference sequence). CDR3 size: 15 residues. Trimming left V 2 bases short and J 4 bases short, with 17 bases between. The CDR3 sequence: CAWSKTGPRVYGYTF. For the CDR3, the DNA is TGTGCCTGGAGTAAGACAGGCCCCAGGGTCTATGGCTACACCTTC. The full variable domain, its missing parts supplied by reference TRBV30 and TRBJ1-2, is SQTIHQWPATLVQPVGSPLSLECTVEGTSNPNLYWYRQAAGRGLQLLFYSVGIGQISSEVPQNLSASRPQDRQFILSSKKLLLSDSGFYLCAWSKTGPRVYGYTFGSGTRLTVV.

The chain joins TRBV11-2 to TRBJ2-7; 9 bases are shared with TRBD1. V trimming: 0 bases; J trimming: 5 bases; junction bases outside the gene matches: 11. Germline CDR1 SGHAT, CDR2 FQNNGV. The length of the CDR3 is 17 residues. Written as DNA, the CDR3 is TGTGCCAGCAGCTTAGATCCGGCCGGGACAGGGTGGCACGAGCAGTACTTC. Translation gives CASSLDPAGTGWHEQYF.

This sequence joins TRBV3-1 (or the pseudogene TRBV3-2) and TRBJ1-1, with 7 bases matching TRBD1. Per the germline V gene, CDR1 is LGHDT and CDR2 is YNNKEL (reference sequence). The CDR3 contains 12 residues. J was trimmed by 4 bases and V by 9 bases; bases with no gene match: 5. The CDR3 nucleotides are TGTGCCAGTCGCCGGGACAGCACTGAAGCTTTCTTT. Amino acid sequence: CASRRDSTEAFF.

The chain is built from TRBV2 and TRBJ2-7; D unclear. Trimming took off 3 bases at V and 2 bases at J, with 8 bases between the two ends. CDR3 length: 13 residues. Germline lookup yields CDR1 SNHLY and CDR2 FYNNEI. The chain's CDR3 is CASSERRTYEQYF. For the CDR3, the DNA is TGTGCCAGCAGTGAGCGGCGGACCTACGAGCAGTACTTC.

This clone turned up a few times. V is TRBV9 and J is TRBJ2-3; D perhaps matches TRBD2 (6 bases). The V end lost 0 bases, the J end lost 0 bases, and 11 bases lay between the germline ends. Looked up from germline, CDR1 is SGDLS and CDR2 is YYNGEE. This CDR3 is 16 amino acids long. CDR3 bases: TGTGCCAGCAGCGTAGGGACGGGAGCCAGCACAGATACGCAGTATTTT. Encoded protein: CASSVGTGASTDTQYF.

The chain joins TRBV2 to TRBJ2-7; D gene unclear. The CDR3 contains 13 residues. Trimming removed 7 bases at V and 3 bases at J, with 13 bases between. Germline V gene data show CDR1 as SNHLY and CDR2 as FYNNEI. The CDR3 nucleotides are TGTGCCAGCATTGGGCAGGATATCTACGAGCAGTACTTC. Translation gives CASIGQDIYEQYF. The full variable domain, with the rest looked up from reference TRBV2 and TRBJ2-7, is EPEVTQTPSHQVTQMGQEVILRCVPISNHLYFYWYRQILGQKVEFLVSFYNNEISEKSEIFDDQFSVERPDGSNFTLKIRSTKLEDSAMYFCASIGQDIYEQYFGPGTRLTVT.

This clone was detected only a few times. The V and J genes are TRBV7-5 and TRBJ2-3; TRBD2, the table's D call, was not compared with the DNA. TRBV7-5 is shown as a pseudogene. The CDR3 loop spans 17 amino acids. In DNA, the CDR3 is TGTGCCAGAAGCCCAGTCCTAGCGGGAGGGCTCACAGATACGCAGTATTTT. This codes for CARSPVLAGGLTDTQYF.

The chain uses TRBV27 and TRBJ2-7; no reliable D call. Germline V lookup: CDR1 MNHEY, CDR2 SMNVEV (reference sequence). This CDR3 comprises 14 residues. The ends were cut back, 5 bases at V and 2 bases at J, with 13 bases in the middle. The DNA for the CDR3 is TGTGCCAGCAGTCACGGTAGAGGAGCCTACGAGCAGTACTTC. Translated, it gives CASSHGRGAYEQYF.

This chain uses TRBV5-1 with TRBJ2-3; 10 nucleotides align to TRBD2. The CDR3 has 15 residues. Germline trimming cut 4 bases from V and 2 bases from J; bases unmatched to any gene: 4. Germline CDR1 SGHRS, CDR2 YFSETQ. CDR3 in DNA: TGCGCCAGCAGCGTGACTAGCGGGCCCACAGATACGCAGTATTTT. Protein sequence: CASSVTSGPTDTQYF.

The chain employs TRBV28 and TRBJ1-2; TRBD1 might be the D (6 bases). V shed 2 bases and J shed 5 bases, with 9 bases lying between them. Germline loops: CDR1 MDHEN, CDR2 SYDVKM. The CDR3 extends over 13 amino acids. The DNA for the CDR3 is TGTGCCAGCAGTTTAGACAGGCTTTATGGCTACACCTTC. Its translation: CASSLDRLYGYTF.

The chain recombines TRBV27 with TRBJ2-1; weak D call: TRBD2 (5 bases). Germline V gene lookup returns CDR1 MNHEY and CDR2 SMNVEV (reference sequence). Trimming cost V 4 bases and J 0 bases, with 10 bases left between them. This CDR3 spans 15 amino acids. The chain's CDR3 is CASSWSGSSYNEQFF. Here the CDR3 DNA reads TGTGCCAGCAGTTGGTCGGGGAGCTCCTACAATGAGCAGTTCTTC.

The V gene is TRBV10-3, the J gene TRBJ1-2; a weak D match, TRBD1 (5 bases). The V end lost 10 bases, the J end lost 6 bases, and 18 bases lay between the germline ends. Per germline, CDR1 ENHRY and CDR2 SYGVKD. The CDR3 spans 13 residues. DNA for the CDR3: TGTGCCACCCTAGTGGGGGGGGTCGATGGCTACACCTTC. This encodes CATLVGGVDGYTF.

V is TRBV27 and J is TRBJ2-5, with D possibly being TRBD1 (5 bases). The germline V gene has CDR1 MNHEY and CDR2 SMNVEV (reference sequence). With 0 bases removed from V and 5 bases from J, the gap between germline ends came to 10 bases. This CDR3 comprises 14 residues. This CDR3 is CASSLSTVLETQYF. Here the CDR3 DNA reads TGTGCCAGCAGTTTATCGACAGTTCTGGAGACCCAGTACTTC.

The chain has TRBV2 and TRBJ2-3, with 11 nucleotides matching TRBD1. V lost 6 bases, J lost 1 base, and 3 bases stayed unmatched. Germline V lookup: CDR1 SNHLY, CDR2 FYNNEI. There are 15 residues in the CDR3. CDR3: CASSADRGRTDTQYF. Here the CDR3 DNA reads TGTGCCAGCAGCGCGGACAGGGGGCGCACAGATACGCAGTATTTT. Full variable domain (missing parts from reference TRBV2 and TRBJ2-3): EPEVTQTPSHQVTQMGQEVILRCVPISNHLYFYWYRQILGQKVEFLVSFYNNEISEKSEIFDDQFSVERPDGSNFTLKIRSTKLEDSAMYFCASSADRGRTDTQYFGPGTRLTVL.

This chain joins TRBV28 and TRBJ2-1; 9 bases align to TRBD2. With V trimmed by 8 bases and J by 6 bases, 14 bases remained unmatched. This CDR3 has 16 residues. The germline V gene encodes CDR1 MDHEN and CDR2 SYDVKM. The DNA for the CDR3 is TGTGCCAGCTCCCCAGGATGGGGCGGGAGGGCCAATGAGCAGTTCTTC. Its translation: CASSPGWGGRANEQFF.

The chain has TRBV25-1 and TRBJ2-3; the D gene is possibly TRBD1 (6 bases). Germline CDR1 MGHDK, CDR2 SYGVNS. The CDR3 contains 15 residues. V was cut by 7 bases and J by 2 bases, with 16 bases left in between. DNA for the CDR3: TGTGCCAGCACCCCAAGGGGACACCTCACAGATACGCAGTATTTT. It is translated as CASTPRGHLTDTQYF. Variable domain in full (rest from reference TRBV25-1 and TRBJ2-3): EADIYQTPRYLVIGTGKKITLECSQTMGHDKMYWYQQDPGMELHLIHYSYGVNSTEKGDLSSESTVSRIRTEHFPLTLESARPSHTSQYLCASTPRGHLTDTQYFGPGTRLTVL.